The 13 T cell receptor beta chains reported below all come from one sample, sequenced in a study of vaccination and CD4 T cells after COVID-19. Sample treatment: roughly ten-day PBMC culture with coronavirus spike peptide pools or control peptides (ViraFEST assay). These receptors are not linked to any known antigen. Sequenced with the Oncomine TCR Beta short-read assay was DNA taken from cultured CD4+ T cells. TCRdb fed the PCR reads into MiXCR, producing one record per CDR3 protein. The data contain fewer than 10,000 distinct CDR3 sequences, roughly half of them singletons. Sequencing input: CD4+ T cells from blood, cultured in vitro. The source is a human donor who had recovered from COVID-19.

This clonotype was seen only once. The rearrangement uses TRBV7-2 and TRBJ2-5; TRBD1 might be the D (5 bases). The CDR3 is 13 residues long. Germline values: CDR1 SGHTA, CDR2 FQGNSA. Trimming stripped 4 bases from V and 5 bases from J, with 11 bases between. CDR3: CASSSRVWETQYF. The CDR3 DNA reads as TGTGCCAGCAGCTCCAGGGTGTGGGAGACCCAGTACTTC. The whole variable domain, remainder taken from reference TRBV7-2 and TRBJ2-5, is GAGVSQSPSNKVTEKGKDVELRCDPISGHTALYWYRQSLGQGLEFLIYFQGNSAPDKSGLPSDRFSAERTGGSVSTLTIQRTQQEDSAVYLCASSSRVWETQYFGPGTRLLVL.

A few counts support this clonotype. The chain is built from TRBV7-9 and TRBJ2-3; TRBD2 matches 16 bases. Germline V gene lookup returns CDR1 SEHNR and CDR2 FQNEAQ (reference sequence). This CDR3 has 18 residues. The trim removed 4 bases at V and 0 bases at J, leaving 4 bases unmatched. CDR3 sequence: CASSSGLAGGFSTDTQYF. CDR3 bases: TGTGCCAGCAGCTCGGGACTAGCGGGGGGGTTTAGCACAGATACGCAGTATTTT.

This chain connects TRBV20-1 to TRBJ2-5; no clear D gene. The CDR3 contains 12 residues. Deletions cut 0 bases from V and 5 bases from J, with 7 bases between. Germline V CDR1 and CDR2: DFQATT, SNEGSKA (reference sequence). Here the CDR3 DNA reads TGCAGTGCTAGAGATTCTGTGGAGACCCAGTACTTC. It specifies CSARDSVETQYF.

The rearrangement joins TRBV5-5 to TRBJ1-1, with D tentatively TRBD1 (6 bases). The germline V gene has CDR1 SGHKS and CDR2 YYEKEE (reference sequence). V shed 2 bases and J shed 3 bases, with 11 bases lying between them. The CDR3 loop spans 14 amino acids. The DNA of the CDR3 is TGTGCCAGCAGCTTCGGGGGGCCGGACACTGAAGCTTTCTTT. It codes for CASSFGGPDTEAFF.

This chain joins TRBV6-1 and TRBJ1-1; no clear D. Trimming shortened V by 2 bases and J by 7 bases, and 11 bases separated the two germline ends. The CDR3 extends over 13 amino acids. Germline-derived CDR1 and CDR2 are MNHNS and SASEGT. The CDR3: CASSESGWGEAFF. CDR3 DNA: TGTGCCAGCAGTGAATCGGGATGGGGTGAAGCTTTCTTT.

The V and J genes are TRBV9 and TRBJ2-5; D gene unclear. Germline V CDR1 and CDR2: SGDLS, YYNGEE. The CDR3 covers 13 residues. Trimming removed 1 base from V and 9 bases from J, with 13 bases in between. The CDR3 is CASSVTPGGPQYF. CDR3 bases: TGTGCCAGCAGCGTAACCCCCGGTGGGCCCCAGTACTTC.

This chain uses TRBV2 with TRBJ2-5, with no clear D. The V end lost 7 bases, the J end lost 4 bases, and 16 bases lay between the germline ends. Germline loops: CDR1 SNHLY, CDR2 FYNNEI. CDR3 length: 14 amino acids. CDR3 nucleotide sequence: TGTGCCAGCATGATTGCAGCCAAGGTAGAGACCCAGTACTTC. Its protein is CASMIAAKVETQYF.

The DNA of the CDR3 is TGTGCCAGCAGTGAGATAGGCTCAGCTGAAGCTTTCTTT. This gives the protein CASSEIGSAEAFF. The rearrangement joins TRBV2 to TRBJ1-1; D unclear. Trimming removed 3 bases from V and 6 bases from J, with 11 bases in between. CDR3 length: 13 residues. The germline V gene has CDR1 SNHLY and CDR2 FYNNEI.

The J gene is TRBJ1-3, the V gene TRBV2, with D uncertain. V lost 3 bases, J lost 9 bases, and 12 bases lay in between. Germline assignment: CDR1 SNHLY and CDR2 FYNNEI. The CDR3 has 13 residues. The CDR3 region has the DNA TGTGCCAGCAGTGAGTGGGTCGACACCACCATATATTTT. Encoded protein: CASSEWVDTTIYF.

The chain employs TRBV6-1 and TRBJ2-1, with D perhaps assigned TRBD1 or TRBD2 (5 bases each). There are 18 residues in the CDR3. Per the germline V gene, CDR1 is MNHNS and CDR2 is SASEGT. With 6 bases removed from V and 0 bases from J, the gap between germline ends came to 21 bases. The CDR3 coding sequence is TGTGCCAGCAGACTCCGGGAACAGGCTCCTTTCTCCTACAATGAGCAGTTCTTC. Translation gives CASRLREQAPFSYNEQFF.

The chain uses TRBV7-2 and TRBJ2-3; TRBD2 agrees at 11 bases. Trimming at V came to 7 bases and at J to 4 bases, leaving 7 bases not matched to a gene. The CDR3 is made up of 15 amino acids. Germline V CDR1 and CDR2: SGHTA, FQGNSA. Here the CDR3 reads CASTIAGGIPDTQYF. CDR3 nucleotides: TGTGCCAGCACCATAGCGGGAGGGATCCCAGATACGCAGTATTTT.

This clonotype appeared a few times. V usage is TRBV7-9 and J usage is TRBJ1-3; no clear D gene. CDR1 is SEHNR, CDR2 FQNEAQ, per germline (reference sequence). V was trimmed by 1 base and J by 0 bases, leaving 10 bases between them. The CDR3 contains 16 residues. The CDR3, as DNA: TGTGCCAGCAGCTTAGTGAAGCAGATCTCTGGAAACACCATATATTTT. Translated: CASSLVKQISGNTIYF.

This chain uses TRBV5-6 with TRBJ2-5; D call uncertain. Trimming removed 0 bases at V and 7 bases at J, with 10 bases between. Germline assignment: CDR1 SGHDT and CDR2 YYEEEE. This CDR3 spans 13 amino acids. This CDR3 is CASSLGGVLTQYF. In DNA form, the CDR3 reads TGTGCCAGCAGCTTGGGTGGGGTTTTGACCCAGTACTTC.